These 8 T cell receptor beta chains share one sample of origin, sequenced in a study of blood T cell repertoires in COVID-19. Measured with immunoSEQ multiplex PCR; TCRdb has only the in-frame clones, and not every one. The sample consists of 350,000 to 450,000 clones, roughly 86% of them appearing once. The sample comprised peripheral blood. The source is a woman aged 55-70 years with COVID-19, enrolled during active disease.

CDR3 in amino acids: CASRLTRNEKLFF. The CDR3 DNA reads as TGTGCCAGCAGGTTAACACGTAATGAAAAACTGTTTTTT. The chain is built from TRBV6-5 and TRBJ1-4; no reliable D call. V shed 6 bases and J shed 4 bases, with 9 bases lying between them. Germline-derived CDR1 and CDR2 are MNHEY and SVGAGI. This CDR3 has 13 amino acids.

The chain recombines TRBV2 with TRBJ1-5, with D uncertain. From germline, CDR1 is SNHLY and CDR2 FYNNEI. The CDR3 totals 15 residues. Trimming removed 4 bases at V and 3 bases at J, with 13 bases between. The chain's CDR3 is CASSGTTGYNQPQHF. Written as DNA, the CDR3 is TGTGCCAGCAGTGGAACGACGGGGTACAATCAGCCCCAGCATTTT.

V is TRBV2 and J is TRBJ2-3; unclear D gene. V lost 6 bases and J lost 4, with 8 bases in between. Germline-derived CDR1 and CDR2 are SNHLY and FYNNEI. There are 12 residues in the CDR3. The chain's CDR3 is CASSPQSDTQYF. The CDR3 DNA follows: TGTGCCAGCAGCCCACAGTCAGATACGCAGTATTTT.

V gene TRBV7-3 combines with J gene TRBJ2-1; 9 positions agree with TRBD2. V dropped 2 bases and J dropped 4; count of bases not matched to a gene: 6. CDR1 is SGHTA, CDR2 FQGTGA, per germline. The CDR3 sequence is 16 residues long. This CDR3 reads CASSLVSGGSYNEQFF. The CDR3 DNA follows: TGTGCCAGCAGCTTAGTTAGCGGGGGATCTTACAATGAGCAGTTCTTC.

Written as DNA, the CDR3 is TGTGCCAGCAGTCGGACAGTCGTCGCTAACTATGGCTACACCTTC. This translates into CASSRTVVANYGYTF. The chain uses TRBV6-5 and TRBJ1-2; D might be TRBD1 (6 bases). V lost 5 bases to trimming and J lost 0 bases, with 13 bases between them. The CDR3 is 15 amino acids. CDR1 MNHEY and CDR2 SVGAGI come from the germline V gene.

This chain uses TRBV5-1 with TRBJ1-5; 9 nucleotides line up with TRBD1. Trimming took 4 bases from V and 2 from J; bases not matched to a gene: 13. Germline CDR1 and CDR2: SGHRS and YFSETQ. The CDR3 runs 18 residues. CDR3 nucleotide sequence: TGCGCCAGCAGCCCAGTCCCGGGACAGGGTAACGGCAATCAGCCCCAGCATTTT. Protein sequence: CASSPVPGQGNGNQPQHF.

CDR3 coding DNA: TGTGCCAGCAGCGTACTACAGGGGTACGAGCAGTACTTC. It codes for CASSVLQGYEQYF. This chain links TRBV7-3 with TRBJ2-7, with 7 bases identical to TRBD1. Germline values: CDR1 SGHTA, CDR2 FQGTGA. The CDR3 has 13 residues. Losses at the gene ends were 5 bases for V and 4 bases for J; bases not matched to a gene: 5. The variable domain in full, with the rest retrieved from reference TRBV7-3 and TRBJ2-7, is GAGVSQTPSNKVTEKGKYVELRCDPISGHTALYWYRQSLGQGPEFLIYFQGTGAADDSGLPNDRFFAVRPEGSVSTLKIQRTERGDSAVYLCASSVLQGYEQYFGPGTRLTVT.

The rearrangement links TRBV2 to TRBJ2-1, with TRBD2 matching 14 bases. Germline V gene data show CDR1 as SNHLY and CDR2 as FYNNEI. The CDR3 is made up of 20 amino acids. With V trimmed by 7 bases and J by 3 bases, 17 bases remained unmatched. The CDR3 loop reads CASKPRGTFGTSGGYNEQFF. CDR3 nucleotides: TGTGCCAGCAAGCCGAGGGGAACATTTGGGACTAGCGGGGGCTACAATGAGCAGTTCTTC.